What follows are 12 T cell receptor beta chains derived from one specimen sequenced in a study of CD8 T cells in ankylosing spondylitis. TCRdb analysed the 5' RACE reads with MiXCR anew, one entry per CDR3 protein. The sample includes more than 250,000 distinct CDR3 sequences, around 10% of them seen just once. The sequencing input was blood, either unsorted or a sorted T cell fraction (not recorded which). The receptors derive from a female donor with ankylosing spondylitis or in good health (not recorded which).

This clonotype was seen only a few times. The rearrangement links TRBV20-1 to TRBJ1-3; D call uncertain. Between the trimmed V and J ends, which lost 6 bases and 0 bases, there was a span of 12 bases. CDR3 length: 14 amino acids. Germline V gives CDR1 DFQATT, CDR2 SNEGSKA (reference sequence). CDR3 bases: TGCAGTGCGGCACAGTTCGTCTCTGGAAACACCATATATTTT. Translation gives CSAAQFVSGNTIYF.

This clonotype appeared many times. V usage is TRBV5-1 and J usage is TRBJ2-7, with 9 nucleotides matching TRBD1. The junction had 10 bases not matched to a gene; V was cut back by 5 bases and J by 4 bases. This CDR3 has 15 residues. Germline CDR1 SGHRS, CDR2 YFSETQ. CDR3 DNA: TGCGCCAGCAGTCCGGACAGGGGCGCGGAGTACGAGCAGTACTTC. Translating gives CASSPDRGAEYEQYF.

This clonotype was observed at least ten times. The V call is TRBV28, the J call TRBJ2-3; D gene uncertain. The V end lost 8 bases, the J end lost 2 bases, and 14 bases lay between the germline ends. Germline-derived CDR1 and CDR2 are MDHEN and SYDVKM. The CDR3 is 14 residues long. The CDR3 loop reads CASLLDADTDTQYF. CDR3 bases: TGTGCCAGCCTCCTGGACGCCGACACAGATACGCAGTATTTT.

This clonotype has at least ten counts. The CDR3 nucleotides read TGCGCGACAGGGGCCGCAGAGGGGCCCCAGCATTTT. Amino acids: CATGAAEGPQHF. This chain joins TRBV20-1 and TRBJ1-5; 8 positions match TRBD1. This CDR3 has 12 amino acids. Germline-derived CDR1 and CDR2 are DFQATT and SNEGSKA (reference sequence).

The sample holds many counts of this clonotype. This rearrangement joins TRBV4-2 to TRBJ2-7, with 10 bases matching TRBD2. The CDR3 runs to 14 residues. Trimming at V came to 2 bases and at J to 5 bases, leaving 3 bases not matched to a gene. In germline, CDR1 is LGHNA, CDR2 YNFKEQ. This CDR3 reads CASSQLAGVDEQYF. The CDR3 region has the DNA TGTGCCAGCAGCCAACTAGCGGGGGTCGACGAGCAGTACTTC.

The V and J genes are TRBV28 and TRBJ2-3, with D uncertain. CDR1 is MDHEN, CDR2 SYDVKM, per germline. CDR3 length: 14 residues. V lost 6 bases and J 1 base, leaving 11 bases between the germline ends. The CDR3 spells CASSPQLGTDTQYF. CDR3 in DNA: TGTGCCAGCAGCCCCCAACTTGGCACAGATACGCAGTATTTT.

In this sample, this clonotype turned up many times. This chain connects TRBV20-1 to TRBJ1-5; possible D gene TRBD1, 6 bases. Trimming took off 1 base at V and 0 bases at J, with 13 bases between the two ends. The length of the CDR3 is 16 residues. Germline values: CDR1 DFQATT, CDR2 SNEGSKA (reference sequence). The CDR3: CSARGETGHSNQPQHF. In DNA, the CDR3 is TGCAGTGCTAGAGGCGAGACAGGCCATAGCAATCAGCCCCAGCATTTT.

V is TRBV11-2 and J is TRBJ2-4; D unclear. Germline V gene lookup returns CDR1 SGHAT and CDR2 FQNNGV. With 7 bases removed from V and 6 bases from J, the gap between germline ends came to 10 bases. The CDR3 is 12 residues long. This CDR3 is CASTPTVNIQYF. The CDR3 region has the DNA TGTGCCAGCACCCCGACCGTAAACATTCAGTACTTC. The complete variable domain, with remaining parts taken from reference TRBV11-2 and TRBJ2-4, reads EAGVAQSPRYKIIEKRQSVAFWCNPISGHATLYWYQQILGQGPKLLIQFQNNGVVDDSQLPKDRFSAERLKGVDSTLKIQPAKLEDSAVYLCASTPTVNIQYFGAGTRLSVL.

This clonotype was counted between two and nine times. The V and J genes are TRBV5-5 and TRBJ2-1; 12 nucleotides match TRBD2. The trim removed 4 bases at V and 9 bases at J, leaving 8 bases unmatched. The CDR3 runs to 15 residues. Germline V gives CDR1 SGHKS, CDR2 YYEKEE (reference sequence). The CDR3 loop is CASSLGLAGNGEQFF. CDR3 DNA: TGTGCCAGCAGCCTCGGACTAGCGGGAAACGGTGAGCAGTTCTTC.

In this sample, this clonotype turned up many times. CDR3 region: CASSFQGDEQFF. CDR3 bases: TGTGCCAGCAGCTTCCAAGGGGATGAGCAGTTCTTC. The chain couples TRBV7-2 to TRBJ2-1; a weak D match, TRBD1 (5 bases). Germline-derived CDR1 and CDR2 are SGHTA and FQGNSA. V lost 3 bases and J lost 8, with 8 bases in between. The CDR3 is made up of 12 amino acids.

V is TRBV9 and J is TRBJ2-6; no definite D call. V lost 4 bases and J 0 bases, leaving 11 bases between the germline ends. The CDR3 length is 16 residues. Per germline, CDR1 SGDLS and CDR2 YYNGEE. The CDR3 nucleotides are TGTGCCAGCAGCCCAGTGGGTAACTCTGGGGCCAACGTCCTGACTTTC. Protein: CASSPVGNSGANVLTF.

There are a few counts of this clonotype. The CDR3 is CASAGRGYEQYF. The CDR3 region has the DNA TGTGCCAGCGCGGGTAGGGGCTACGAGCAGTACTTC. The chain employs TRBV3-1 and TRBJ2-7; D tentatively fits TRBD1 or TRBD2 (5 bases each). This CDR3 has 12 amino acids. V lost 8 bases and J 3 bases, leaving 11 bases between the germline ends. Germline V gives CDR1 LGHDT, CDR2 YNNKEL (reference sequence).